This record concerns one T cell receptor beta chain sequence. This sample is part of a study of blood T cell repertoires in COVID-19. Trimming stripped 5 bases from V and 0 bases from J, with 8 bases between. This CDR3 region has 14 residues. CDR1 is MNHEY, CDR2 SMNVEV, per germline (reference sequence). Sequencing used immunoSEQ multiplex PCR; TCRdb keeps in-frame clones, though not all of them. The data contain over 200,000 clones, 87% of them singletons. The TCR originated in a man in his late teens or twenties with acute COVID-19. V usage is TRBV27 and J usage is TRBJ2-4; a possible D gene is TRBD2 (5 bases). The sample was PBMCs or T cells enriched from blood (not recorded which). DNA for the CDR3: TGTGCCAGCAGTAGCGGAATAGCCAAAAACATTCAGTACTTC. Protein sequence: CASSSGIAKNIQYF.